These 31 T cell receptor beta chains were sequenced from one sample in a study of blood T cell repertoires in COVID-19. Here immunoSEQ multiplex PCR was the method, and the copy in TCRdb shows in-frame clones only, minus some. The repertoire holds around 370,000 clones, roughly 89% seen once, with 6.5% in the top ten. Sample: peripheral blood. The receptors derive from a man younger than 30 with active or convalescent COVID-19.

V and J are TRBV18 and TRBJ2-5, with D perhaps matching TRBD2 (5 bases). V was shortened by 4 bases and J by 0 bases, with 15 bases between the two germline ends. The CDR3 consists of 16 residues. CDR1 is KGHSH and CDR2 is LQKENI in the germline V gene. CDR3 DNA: TGTGCCAGCTCACGGAACCCCACCGGGAACCAAGAGACCCAGTACTTC. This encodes CASSRNPTGNQETQYF.

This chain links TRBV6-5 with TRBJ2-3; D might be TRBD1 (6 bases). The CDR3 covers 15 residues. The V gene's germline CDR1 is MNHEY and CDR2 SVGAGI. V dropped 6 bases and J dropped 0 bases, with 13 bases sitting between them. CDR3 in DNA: TGTGCCAGCAGGGATAGGACAGCTAGCACAGATACGCAGTATTTT. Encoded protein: CASRDRTASTDTQYF.

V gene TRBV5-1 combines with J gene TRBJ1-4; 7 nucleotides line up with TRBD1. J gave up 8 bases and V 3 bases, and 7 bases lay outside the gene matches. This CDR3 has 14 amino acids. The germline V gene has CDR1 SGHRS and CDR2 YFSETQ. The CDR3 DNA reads TGCGCCAGCAGCTCGACAGGGTCAAGGGAAAAACTGTTTTTT. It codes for CASSSTGSREKLFF.

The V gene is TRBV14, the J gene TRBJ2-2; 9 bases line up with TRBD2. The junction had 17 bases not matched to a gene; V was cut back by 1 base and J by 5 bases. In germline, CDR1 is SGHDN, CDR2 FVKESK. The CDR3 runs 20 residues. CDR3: CASSQGSLESRLAGTGELFF. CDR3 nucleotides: TGTGCCAGCAGCCAAGGATCACTAGAGTCTCGGCTAGCGGGAACCGGGGAGCTGTTTTTT.

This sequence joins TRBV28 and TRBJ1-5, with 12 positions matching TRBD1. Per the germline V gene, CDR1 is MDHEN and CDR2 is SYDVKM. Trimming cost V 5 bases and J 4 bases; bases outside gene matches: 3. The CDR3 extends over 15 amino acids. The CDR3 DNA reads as TGTGCCAGCAGTCGGGACAGGGGGCGGAATCAGCCCCAGCATTTT. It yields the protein CASSRDRGRNQPQHF.

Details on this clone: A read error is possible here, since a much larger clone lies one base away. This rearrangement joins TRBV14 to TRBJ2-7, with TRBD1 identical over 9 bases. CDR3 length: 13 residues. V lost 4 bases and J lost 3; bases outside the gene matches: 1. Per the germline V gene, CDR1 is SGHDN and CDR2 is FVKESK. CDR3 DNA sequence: TGTGCCAGCAGCCTGGGACAGGGCTACGAGCAGTACTTC. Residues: CASSLGQGYEQYF.

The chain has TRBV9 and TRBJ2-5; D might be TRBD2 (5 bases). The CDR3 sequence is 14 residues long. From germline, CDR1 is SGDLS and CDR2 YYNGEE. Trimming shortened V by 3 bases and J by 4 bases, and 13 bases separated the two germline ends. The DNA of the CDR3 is TGTGCCAGCAGCGACGGACTGGGTCGAGAGACCCAGTACTTC. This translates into CASSDGLGRETQYF. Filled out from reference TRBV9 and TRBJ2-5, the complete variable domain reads DSGVTQTPKHLITATGQRVTLRCSPRSGDLSVYWYQQSLDQGLQFLIQYYNGEERAKGNILERFSAQQFPDLHSELNLSSLELGDSALYFCASSDGLGRETQYFGPGTRLLVL.

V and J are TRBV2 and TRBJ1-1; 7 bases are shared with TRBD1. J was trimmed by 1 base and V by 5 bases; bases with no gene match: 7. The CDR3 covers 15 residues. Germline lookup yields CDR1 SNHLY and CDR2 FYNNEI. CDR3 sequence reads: CASSTWTGSNTEAFF. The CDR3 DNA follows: TGTGCCAGCAGTACGTGGACAGGCTCGAACACTGAAGCTTTCTTT.

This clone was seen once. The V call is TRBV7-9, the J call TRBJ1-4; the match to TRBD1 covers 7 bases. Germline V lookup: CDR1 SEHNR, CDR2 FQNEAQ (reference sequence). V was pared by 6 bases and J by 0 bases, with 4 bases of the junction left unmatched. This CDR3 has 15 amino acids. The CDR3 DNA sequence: TGTGCCAGCAGTTACAGGGGCACAACTAATGAAAAACTGTTTTTT. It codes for CASSYRGTTNEKLFF.

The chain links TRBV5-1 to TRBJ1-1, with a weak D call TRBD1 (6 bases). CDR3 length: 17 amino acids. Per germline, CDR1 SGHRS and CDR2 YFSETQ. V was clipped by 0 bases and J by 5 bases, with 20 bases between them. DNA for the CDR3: TGCGCCAGCAGCTTGGACATCCGTCCAGGGGACGGTACTGAAGCTTTCTTT. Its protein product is CASSLDIRPGDGTEAFF.

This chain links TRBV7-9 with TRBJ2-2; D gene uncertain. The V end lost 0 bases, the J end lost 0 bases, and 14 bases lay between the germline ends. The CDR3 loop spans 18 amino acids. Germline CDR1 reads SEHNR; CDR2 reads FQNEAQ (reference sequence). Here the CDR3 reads CASSLATWVAPNTGELFF. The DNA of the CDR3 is TGTGCCAGCAGCTTAGCGACTTGGGTGGCTCCGAACACCGGGGAGCTGTTTTTT.

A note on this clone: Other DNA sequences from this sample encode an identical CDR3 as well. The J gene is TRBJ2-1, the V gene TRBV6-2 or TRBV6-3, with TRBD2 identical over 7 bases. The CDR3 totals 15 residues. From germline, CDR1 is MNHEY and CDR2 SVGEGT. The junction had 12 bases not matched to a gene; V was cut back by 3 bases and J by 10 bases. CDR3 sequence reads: CASSYGGGVRREQFF. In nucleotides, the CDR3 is TGTGCCAGCAGTTATGGGGGAGGGGTCCGGCGGGAGCAGTTCTTC.

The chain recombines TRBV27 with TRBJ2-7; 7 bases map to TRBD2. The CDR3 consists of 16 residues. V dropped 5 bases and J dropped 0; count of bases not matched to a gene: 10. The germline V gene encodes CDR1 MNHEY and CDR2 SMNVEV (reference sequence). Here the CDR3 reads CASSIVAGPPSYEQYF. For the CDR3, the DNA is TGTGCCAGCAGTATCGTAGCGGGCCCCCCCTCCTACGAGCAGTACTTC.

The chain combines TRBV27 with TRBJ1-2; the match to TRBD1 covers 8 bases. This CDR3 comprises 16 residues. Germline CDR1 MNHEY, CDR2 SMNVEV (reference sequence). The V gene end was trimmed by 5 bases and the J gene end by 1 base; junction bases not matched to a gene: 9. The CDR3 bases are TGTGCCAGCAGTCCGCGGGGGGGACAGGTTAACTATGGCTACACCTTC. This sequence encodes CASSPRGGQVNYGYTF.

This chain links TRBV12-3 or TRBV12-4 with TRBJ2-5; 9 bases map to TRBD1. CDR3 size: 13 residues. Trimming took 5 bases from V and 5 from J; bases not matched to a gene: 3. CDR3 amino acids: CASSPGTGETQYF. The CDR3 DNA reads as TGTGCCAGCAGTCCCGGGACAGGGGAGACCCAGTACTTC.

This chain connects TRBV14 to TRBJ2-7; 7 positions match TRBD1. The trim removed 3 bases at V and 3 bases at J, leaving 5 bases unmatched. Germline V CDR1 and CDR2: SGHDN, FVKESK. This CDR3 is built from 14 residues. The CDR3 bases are TGTGCCAGCAGCCATGGCAGGGGGTTCTACGAGCAGTACTTC. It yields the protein CASSHGRGFYEQYF.

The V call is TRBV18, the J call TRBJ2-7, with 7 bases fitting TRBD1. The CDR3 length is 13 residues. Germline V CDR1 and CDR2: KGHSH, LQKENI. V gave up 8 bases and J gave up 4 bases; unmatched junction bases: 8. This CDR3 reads CASTGARGYEQYF. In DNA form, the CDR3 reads TGTGCCAGCACAGGGGCGCGCGGTTACGAGCAGTACTTC.

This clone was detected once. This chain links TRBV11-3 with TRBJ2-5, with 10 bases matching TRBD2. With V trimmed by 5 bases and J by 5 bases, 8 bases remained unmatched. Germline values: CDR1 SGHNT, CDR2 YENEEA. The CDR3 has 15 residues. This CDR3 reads CASSRSGGAGETQYF. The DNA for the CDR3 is TGTGCCAGCAGCCGAAGCGGGGGGGCCGGGGAGACCCAGTACTTC.

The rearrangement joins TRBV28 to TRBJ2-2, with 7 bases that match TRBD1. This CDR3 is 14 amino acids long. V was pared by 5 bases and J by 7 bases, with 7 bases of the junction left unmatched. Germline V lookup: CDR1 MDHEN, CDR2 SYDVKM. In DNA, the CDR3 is TGTGCCAGCAGTACAACAGGGGAAGGCGGGGAGCTGTTTTTT. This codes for CASSTTGEGGELFF.

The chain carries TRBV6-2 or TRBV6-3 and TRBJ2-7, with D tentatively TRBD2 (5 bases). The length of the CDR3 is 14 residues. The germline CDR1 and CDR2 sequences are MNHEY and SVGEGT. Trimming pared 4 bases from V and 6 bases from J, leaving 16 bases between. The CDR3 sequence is CASSFSYSGIEQYF. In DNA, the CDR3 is TGTGCCAGCAGTTTCTCCTATTCGGGAATCGAGCAGTACTTC.

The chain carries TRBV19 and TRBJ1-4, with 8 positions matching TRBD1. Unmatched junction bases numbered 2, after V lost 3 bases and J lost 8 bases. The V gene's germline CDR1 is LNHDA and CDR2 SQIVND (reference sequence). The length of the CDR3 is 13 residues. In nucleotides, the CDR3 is TGTGCCAGTAGTATCGACAGGGGAGAAAAACTGTTTTTT. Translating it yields CASSIDRGEKLFF.

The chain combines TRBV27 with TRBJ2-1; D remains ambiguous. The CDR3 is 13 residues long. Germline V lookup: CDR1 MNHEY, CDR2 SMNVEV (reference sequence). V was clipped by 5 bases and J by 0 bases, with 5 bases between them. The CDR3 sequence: CASSPPSYNEQFF. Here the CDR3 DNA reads TGTGCCAGCAGTCCTCCCTCCTACAATGAGCAGTTCTTC.

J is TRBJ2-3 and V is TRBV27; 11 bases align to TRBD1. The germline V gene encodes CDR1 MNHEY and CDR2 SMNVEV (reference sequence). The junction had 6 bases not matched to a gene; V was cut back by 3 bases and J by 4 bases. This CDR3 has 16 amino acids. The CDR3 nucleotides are TGTGCCAGCAGTTTGGGGACAGGGGGTACGGCAGATACGCAGTATTTT. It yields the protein CASSLGTGGTADTQYF.

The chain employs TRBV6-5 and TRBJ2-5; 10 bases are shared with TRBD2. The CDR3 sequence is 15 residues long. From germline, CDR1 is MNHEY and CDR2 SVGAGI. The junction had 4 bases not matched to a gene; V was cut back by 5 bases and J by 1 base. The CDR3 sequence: CASSRSGGAQETQYF. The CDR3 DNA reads TGTGCCAGCAGTCGAAGCGGGGGGGCCCAAGAGACCCAGTACTTC.

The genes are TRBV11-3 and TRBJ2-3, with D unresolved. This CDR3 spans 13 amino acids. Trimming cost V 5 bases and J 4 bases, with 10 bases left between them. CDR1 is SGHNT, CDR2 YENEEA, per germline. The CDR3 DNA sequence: TGTGCCAGCAGCCCACAAATCGCAGATACGCAGTATTTT. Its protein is CASSPQIADTQYF.

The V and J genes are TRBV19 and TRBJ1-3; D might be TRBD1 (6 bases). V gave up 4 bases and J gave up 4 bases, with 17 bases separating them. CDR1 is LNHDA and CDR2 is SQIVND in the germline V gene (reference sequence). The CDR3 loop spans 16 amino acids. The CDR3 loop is CASSKEGGRFGNTIYF. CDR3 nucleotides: TGTGCCAGTAGTAAGGAGGGGGGGCGCTTCGGAAACACCATATATTTT. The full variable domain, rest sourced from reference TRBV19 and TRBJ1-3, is DGGITQSPKYLFRKEGQNVTLSCEQNLNHDAMYWYRQDPGQGLRLIYYSQIVNDFQKGDIAEGYSVSREKKESFPLTVTSAQKNPTAFYLCASSKEGGRFGNTIYFGEGSWLTVV.

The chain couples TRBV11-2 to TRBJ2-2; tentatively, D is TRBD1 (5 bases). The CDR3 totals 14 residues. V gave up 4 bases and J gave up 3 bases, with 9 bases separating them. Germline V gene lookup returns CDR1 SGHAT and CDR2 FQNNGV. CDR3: CASSSGQHTGELFF. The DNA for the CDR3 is TGTGCCAGCAGCTCCGGACAACACACCGGGGAGCTGTTTTTT.

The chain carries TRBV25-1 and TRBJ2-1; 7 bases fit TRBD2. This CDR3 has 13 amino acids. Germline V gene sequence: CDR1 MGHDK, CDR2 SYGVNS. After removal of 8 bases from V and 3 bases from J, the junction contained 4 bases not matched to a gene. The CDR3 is CASAGGGYNEQFF. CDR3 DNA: TGTGCCAGCGCTGGGGGGGGCTACAATGAGCAGTTCTTC.

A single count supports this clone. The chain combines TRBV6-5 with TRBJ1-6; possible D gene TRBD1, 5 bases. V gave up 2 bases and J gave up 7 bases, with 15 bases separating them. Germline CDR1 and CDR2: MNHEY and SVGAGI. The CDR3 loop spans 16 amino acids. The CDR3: CASSYRGQGGNSPLHF. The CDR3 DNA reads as TGTGCCAGCAGTTACAGAGGGCAGGGAGGGAATTCACCCCTCCACTTT.

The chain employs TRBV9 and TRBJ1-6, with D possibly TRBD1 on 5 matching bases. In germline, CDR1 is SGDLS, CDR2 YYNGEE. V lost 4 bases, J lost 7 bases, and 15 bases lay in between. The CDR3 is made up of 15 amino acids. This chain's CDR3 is CASSLLDSTNSPLHF. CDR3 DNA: TGTGCCAGCAGCTTATTAGACAGTACGAATTCACCCCTCCACTTT.

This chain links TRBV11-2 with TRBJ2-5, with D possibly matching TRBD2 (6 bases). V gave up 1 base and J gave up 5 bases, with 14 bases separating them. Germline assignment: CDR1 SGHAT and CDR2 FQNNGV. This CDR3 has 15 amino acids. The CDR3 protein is CASSLGHGGGETQYF. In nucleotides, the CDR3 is TGTGCCAGCAGCTTAGGCCACGGTGGGGGGGAGACCCAGTACTTC.